The 27 T cell receptor beta chains presented below share a single source sample, sequenced in a study of T-cell reconstitution after alpha-beta-depleted transplantation in children. A TCRbeta library incorporating unique molecular identifiers was prepared. TCRdb processed the PCR reads anew with MiXCR; each CDR3 protein has one entry. The sample carries almost 500,000 distinct CDR3 sequences, about 10% recorded once. The source was PBMCs, collected before TCRalphabeta/CD19-depleted stem cell transplant. The origin of the receptors is a child aged 2 to 10 with inherited bone marrow failure, due to receive a stem cell transplant.

This clonotype was detected ten times or more. The CDR3 spells CASSTQREAGNEQFF. The CDR3 nucleotides read TGTGCCAGCAGTACGCAGCGGGAGGCTGGCAATGAGCAGTTCTTC. The gene calls are TRBV6-2 or TRBV6-3 and TRBJ2-1; 9 bases match TRBD2. Germline V gene lookup returns CDR1 MNHEY and CDR2 SVGEGT. After removal of 5 bases from V and 6 bases from J, the junction contained 8 bases not matched to a gene. This CDR3 is built from 15 residues.

This clonotype appeared many times. This chain's CDR3 is CASSPDSHNEQFF. The CDR3 bases are TGTGCCAGCAGTCCCGACAGCCACAATGAGCAGTTCTTC. The V gene is TRBV27, the J gene TRBJ2-1; maybe TRBD1 (5 bases). From germline, CDR1 is MNHEY and CDR2 SMNVEV (reference sequence). Trimming removed 5 bases at V and 5 bases at J, with 10 bases between. This CDR3 comprises 13 residues.

This clonotype has ten or more counts. The genes are TRBV5-6 and TRBJ2-2, with 12 bases fitting TRBD2. The V segment lost 7 bases and the J segment 1 base; nucleotides outside the gene matches: 8. The CDR3 length is 17 residues. The V gene's germline CDR1 is SGHDT and CDR2 YYEEEE. The CDR3 DNA reads TGTGCCAGCGAGGATGCTAGCGGGAGGGGGAACACCGGGGAGCTGTTTTTT. Translating it yields CASEDASGRGNTGELFF.

The V call is TRBV28, the J call TRBJ2-5; D is uncertain. Per the germline V gene, CDR1 is MDHEN and CDR2 is SYDVKM. V gave up 5 bases and J gave up 5 bases, with 18 bases separating them. This CDR3 spans 15 amino acids. The CDR3 DNA sequence: TGTGCCAGCAGTCGGTGGGAACCTCCCACGGAGACCCAGTACTTC. It encodes CASSRWEPPTETQYF.

This clonotype was observed at least ten times. The V gene is TRBV6-1, the J gene TRBJ1-2; D unresolved. The CDR3 runs to 13 residues. V lost 6 bases to trimming and J lost 5 bases, with 13 bases between them. Germline assignment: CDR1 MNHNS and CDR2 SASEGT. The DNA of the CDR3 is TGTGCCAGCAGAAAACGCGACGGATATGGCTACACCTTC. Its translation is CASRKRDGYGYTF.

This clonotype was counted ten times or more. V gene TRBV6-1 combines with J gene TRBJ2-3, with 10 bases that match TRBD2. The CDR3 length is 14 residues. After removal of 5 bases from V and 4 bases from J, the junction contained 3 bases not matched to a gene. The V gene's germline CDR1 is MNHNS and CDR2 SASEGT. The CDR3 protein is CASSRAGGSDTQYF. In DNA form, the CDR3 reads TGTGCCAGCAGTCGAGCGGGAGGGTCAGATACGCAGTATTTT.

This clonotype was seen ten or more times. The gene calls are TRBV5-1 and TRBJ2-7, with 7 bases identical to TRBD2. CDR1 and CDR2 (germline): SGHRS, YFSETQ. There are 15 residues in the CDR3. V shed 2 bases, J shed 0 bases, and the junction held 5 bases outside the gene matches. CDR3 coding DNA: TGCGCCAGCAGCTTTAGGGGCGGGAGCTCCTACGAGCAGTACTTC. Translating it yields CASSFRGGSSYEQYF. The variable domain in full, with the rest retrieved from reference TRBV5-1 and TRBJ2-7, is KAGVTQTPRYLIKTRGQQVTLSCSPISGHRSVSWYQQTPGQGLQFLFEYFSETQRNKGNFPGRFSGRQFSNSRSEMNVSTLELGDSALYLCASSFRGGSSYEQYFGPGTRLTVT.

There are a few counts of this clonotype. The gene calls are TRBV6-2 or TRBV6-3 and TRBJ2-7, with D perhaps assigned TRBD1 or TRBD2 (6 bases each). Germline values: CDR1 MNHEY, CDR2 SVGEGT. The length of the CDR3 is 11 residues. The CDR3 bases are TGTGCAACGGGTCGGGGGCTCGAGCAGTACTTC. It codes for CATGRGLEQYF.

This clonotype showed up many times. The gene calls are TRBV11-2 and TRBJ2-5; D is possibly TRBD1 (6 bases). There are 14 residues in the CDR3. The germline V gene encodes CDR1 SGHAT and CDR2 FQNNGV. Trimming shortened V by 1 base and J by 6 bases, and 12 bases separated the two germline ends. Here the CDR3 DNA reads TGTGCCAGCAGCTTAGGTGTAGGACAGAAGACCCAGTACTTC. It translates to CASSLGVGQKTQYF.

CDR3 amino acids: CASSPTSTGGVNQPQHF. In DNA form, the CDR3 reads TGTGCCAGCTCACCGACCTCTACAGGGGGCGTCAATCAGCCCCAGCATTTT. The chain uses TRBV18 and TRBJ1-5; 9 bases match TRBD1. This CDR3 is 17 amino acids long. Per the germline V gene, CDR1 is KGHSH and CDR2 is LQKENI. J gave up 3 bases and V 3 bases, and 9 bases lay outside the gene matches.

This clonotype was seen many times. J is TRBJ2-1 and V is TRBV7-2, with 9 bases aligning to TRBD2. Trimming at V came to 5 bases and at J to 3 bases, leaving 5 bases not matched to a gene. Germline CDR1 reads SGHTA; CDR2 reads FQGNSA. The CDR3 has 15 residues. CDR3 nucleotides: TGTGCCAGCAGCCCGGGACTAGCTCTCTACAATGAGCAGTTCTTC. Translation gives CASSPGLALYNEQFF.

There are many counts of this clonotype. The chain links TRBV5-1 to TRBJ2-3; 7 nucleotides match TRBD1. Germline V lookup: CDR1 SGHRS, CDR2 YFSETQ. There are 15 residues in the CDR3. Losses at the gene ends were 5 bases for V and 2 bases for J; bases not matched to a gene: 8. The DNA for the CDR3 is TGCGCCAGCAGTTCAGGGGACAGAGCCACAGATACGCAGTATTTT. Translation gives CASSSGDRATDTQYF.

The chain has TRBV12-3 or TRBV12-4 and TRBJ2-7, with D possibly TRBD2 on 6 matching bases. V lost 6 bases and J lost 6, with 18 bases in between. The CDR3 runs to 14 residues. Here the CDR3 reads CASSYPGLQGEQYF. The CDR3 nucleotides are TGTGCCAGCAGCTACCCGGGACTCCAGGGCGAGCAGTACTTC.

This clonotype was seen repeatedly, ten times or more. This rearrangement joins TRBV2 to TRBJ2-5, with TRBD1 matching over 7 bases. Trimming removed 5 bases from V and 1 base from J; junction bases left unmatched: 4. Germline values: CDR1 SNHLY, CDR2 FYNNEI. This CDR3 is 14 amino acids long. The CDR3, as DNA: TGTGCCAGCAGTAAGGACAGGAGCCAAGAGACCCAGTACTTC. Protein: CASSKDRSQETQYF.

This clonotype was seen many times. In DNA form, the CDR3 reads TGCGCCAGCAGCCAAGATCTTTGGACCGGGACAGGGTTTGGCGAGCAGTACTTC. Protein sequence: CASSQDLWTGTGFGEQYF. The rearrangement joins TRBV4-1 to TRBJ2-7; TRBD1 matches at 9 bases. Germline lookup yields CDR1 MGHRA and CDR2 YSYEKL. The V and J ends lost 0 bases and 6 bases, in that order; junction bases with no gene match: 15. The CDR3 length is 18 residues.

This clonotype was found many times. The chain has TRBV12-3 or TRBV12-4 and TRBJ2-2; maybe TRBD1 (7 bases). There are 15 residues in the CDR3. V was trimmed by 6 bases and J by 4 bases, leaving 15 bases between them. The CDR3 DNA follows: TGTGCCAGCAGGACAGGGTGGGGAGGCACCGGGGAGCTGTTTTTT. Translating it yields CASRTGWGGTGELFF.

This clonotype occurred many times. The chain joins TRBV28 to TRBJ2-2; 10 positions agree with TRBD1. The CDR3 has 16 residues. Per germline, CDR1 MDHEN and CDR2 SYDVKM. V lost 7 bases to trimming and J lost 6 bases; unmatched junction nucleotides: 11. The CDR3 here is CASIPGGDRGSGELFF. CDR3 nucleotides: TGTGCCAGCATCCCCGGAGGGGACAGGGGTTCCGGGGAGCTGTTTTTT.

This clonotype showed up many times. The chain employs TRBV18 and TRBJ2-1; TRBD2 is a possible D gene (5 bases). CDR3 length equals 15 residues. Per germline, CDR1 KGHSH and CDR2 LQKENI. Trimming took off 3 bases at V and 1 base at J, with 10 bases between the two ends. CDR3 in amino acids: CASSPTRGSYNEQFF. The CDR3 nucleotides are TGTGCCAGCTCACCGACCAGAGGGTCCTACAATGAGCAGTTCTTC.

This clonotype was recorded at least ten times. The chain uses TRBV4-3 and TRBJ1-1, with 10 positions matching TRBD1. Germline-derived CDR1 and CDR2 are LGHNA and YSLEER. J was trimmed by 6 bases and V by 5 bases; bases with no gene match: 0. The CDR3 is made up of 12 amino acids. Here the CDR3 reads CASSGTGAEAFF. The CDR3 coding sequence is TGCGCCAGCAGCGGGACAGGGGCTGAAGCTTTCTTT.

This clonotype appeared many times. The gene calls are TRBV29-1 and TRBJ2-3, with D possibly TRBD1 on 7 matching bases. The CDR3 extends over 15 amino acids. V was pared by 6 bases and J by 1 base, with 17 bases between. The germline V gene has CDR1 SQVTM and CDR2 ANQGSEA. The chain's CDR3 is CSVTGGDRGTDTQYF. CDR3 sequence (DNA): TGCAGCGTAACCGGGGGCGACAGGGGCACAGATACGCAGTATTTT.

This clonotype was observed many times. The CDR3 loop reads CSVEVGQGGYGYTF. CDR3 sequence (DNA): TGCAGCGTTGAGGTTGGACAGGGGGGCTATGGCTACACCTTC. V usage is TRBV29-1 and J usage is TRBJ1-2; 10 bases are shared with TRBD1. The germline V gene encodes CDR1 SQVTM and CDR2 ANQGSEA. The CDR3 runs 14 residues. After removal of 3 bases from V and 4 bases from J, the junction contained 5 bases not matched to a gene.

This clonotype showed up many times. V gene TRBV29-1 combines with J gene TRBJ2-2; tentatively, D is TRBD1 or TRBD2 (5 bases each). Trimming took 5 bases from V and 5 from J, leaving 12 bases between them. The CDR3 length is 13 residues. Germline V gene data show CDR1 as SQVTM and CDR2 as ANQGSEA. The CDR3 here is CSVCWGSTGELFF. The DNA of the CDR3 is TGCAGCGTTTGTTGGGGGTCGACCGGGGAGCTGTTTTTT.

The chain has TRBV24-1 and TRBJ2-2, with D tentatively TRBD1 (5 bases). Deletions cut 4 bases from V and 5 bases from J, with 13 bases between. Germline lookup yields CDR1 KGHDR and CDR2 SFDVKD. The length of the CDR3 is 15 residues. CDR3 sequence: CATSEMGLWTGELFF. DNA for the CDR3: TGTGCCACCAGTGAAATGGGGCTCTGGACCGGGGAGCTGTTTTTT.

This clonotype has at least ten counts. This chain connects TRBV27 to TRBJ2-2; D not resolved. Germline V gene lookup returns CDR1 MNHEY and CDR2 SMNVEV (reference sequence). The germline V and J ends were trimmed by 6 bases and 3 bases, with 17 bases remaining between them. The CDR3 is 16 amino acids. CDR3 bases: TGTGCCAGCAGGCCTTGGGTGGGCGAGGACACCGGGGAGCTGTTTTTT. It is translated as CASRPWVGEDTGELFF.

This clonotype was counted many times. The chain uses TRBV9 and TRBJ2-3; possibly TRBD2 for D (6 bases). The CDR3 is made up of 16 amino acids. CDR1 and CDR2 (germline): SGDLS, YYNGEE. The V and J ends lost 1 base and 1 base respectively, with 13 bases between them. The CDR3: CASSVMGGAGTDTQYF. For the CDR3, the DNA is TGTGCCAGCAGCGTAATGGGCGGGGCGGGCACAGATACGCAGTATTTT.

This clonotype was recorded at least ten times. The chain carries TRBV29-1 and TRBJ2-1, with no clear D. V gave up 5 bases and J gave up 10 bases, with 9 bases separating them. The CDR3 has 10 residues. Germline loops: CDR1 SQVTM, CDR2 ANQGSEA. CDR3 sequence reads: CSVSPPEQFF. Written as DNA, the CDR3 is TGCAGCGTTAGCCCCCCCGAGCAGTTCTTC.

The rearrangement joins TRBV30 to TRBJ2-7; D gene unclear. Trimming took 4 bases from V and 3 from J, leaving 7 bases between them. The CDR3 totals 11 residues. Looked up from germline, CDR1 is GTSNPN and CDR2 is SVGIG (reference sequence). In DNA form, the CDR3 reads TGTGCCTGGATGGACGGCTACGAGCAGTACTTC. Its translation is CAWMDGYEQYF.